Below, one TCR beta chain is given with its context. The target antigen is unknown. The sample belongs to a study of CD8 T cells in ankylosing spondylitis. Regarding the study as a whole: Certain motif variants had earlier appeared in reactive arthritis synovial fluid and blood. Within peripheral blood, clones linked to disease were CD8+ and relatively rare. Reportedly, disease-linked clones are significantly enriched in ankylosing spondylitis patients' matched synovial fluid.

Quantitative molecular-barcoded 5'-RACE generated the TCR beta libraries. TCRdb fed the 5' RACE reads into MiXCR, producing one record per CDR3 protein. The repertoire holds 150,000 to 200,000 distinct CDR3 sequences, with about 20% as singletons. The V and J ends lost 0 bases and 2 bases respectively, with 11 bases between them. Germline CDR1 is LGHNA and CDR2 is YSLEER. This CDR3 has 16 amino acids. This clonotype was sampled from a male donor under 30 with ankylosing spondylitis or in good health (not recorded which). The chain is built from TRBV4-3 and TRBJ1-5; no definite D call. The specimen sequenced was blood, either unsorted or a sorted T cell fraction (not recorded which). DNA for the CDR3: TGCGCCAGCAGCCAAGATCTGGGGAGTGGCAATCAGCCCCAGCATTTT. Translating it yields CASSQDLGSGNQPQHF.